The entry below describes one TCR beta chain. The sample holds one count of this clone. What antigen it recognizes has not been identified. Base qualities are not provided; no much larger clone lies one nucleotide away. The sample belongs to a study of cytomegalovirus exposure and HLA in healthy donors (dated by TCRdb to the late 2010s). General notes on the study: According to an earlier analysis of several hundred of the donors, 150 million to 200 million T cells yielded over 100 million unique TCR beta sequences and roughly 280 Gb of sequence data. Roughly 300 gigabases of sequencing data and approximately 85 million unique TCR sequences were included in an early release covering roughly 600 HLA-typed donors. Among the roughly 400 genotyped donors, approximately 76% belonged to the genetic ancestry cluster associated with self-reported Caucasian donors. The study was designed to test whether signatures of past pathogen exposure could be identified by cataloging public T cell receptors. Using immunosequencing, the study profiled T cell repertoires from about 650 subjects and related those repertoires to cytomegalovirus serostatus. A separate validation cohort of about 110 different subjects was used in addition to the 666-subject first cohort. High-throughput TCR immunosequencing, statistical association of individual TCRs with disease status, and machine learning were combined to predict cytomegalovirus infection status. A later analysis re-analyzed previously published TCR beta repertoires from hundreds of donors and added high-resolution HLA genotyping to study TCR occurrence patterns. The later analysis used no new phenotypic data to find candidate immune exposures, relying instead on TCR beta sequences and their occurrence across donors. An earlier analysis of about 600 of the donors used high-throughput TCR beta sequencing to judge whether each TCR beta V gene segment behaved as functional or pseudogenic. Donor age, sex, ethnicity and CMV serostatus were compiled together with the repertoire data. In a later genetic analysis, genome-wide SNP genotypes for about three fifths of the roughly 670 donors were used, and that subset was treated as a discovery cohort. Every discovery cohort repertoire had been produced on one sequencing platform. Class I and class II HLA loci were covered by the typing at four-digit resolution. Typing coverage differed by locus: A, B, C, DRB1 and DQB1 were typed in roughly 620-630 donors, DQA1 in 522, DPA1 in some 610, and DPB1 in roughly 470. Because of strong linkage in the cohort, roughly five DR-DQ haplotypes were treated as single units for association and clustering. Among a few hundred genotyped donors of the cohort, an average of roughly 240,000 unique TCR beta nucleotide sequences were sequenced per donor, roughly 18% of them non-productive.

The cohort consisted of 650 to 850 healthy bone marrow donors. At the time of sampling, every cohort member was nominally healthy, though immune exposures that went unrecorded were likely present. The donor was CMV seronegative and was included in the group of several hundred seronegative cohort members. Each donor provided a peripheral blood sample, and peripheral blood mononuclear cells were used for TCR beta sequencing. Genomic DNA extraction from the blood cell samples was performed with the Qiagen DNeasy Blood Extraction Kit. Summary of the overall study and its limitations: A later genetic analysis associated a missense DCLRE1C variant with V-gene and J-gene trimming of TCR beta chains, and an independent cohort replicated the association. The earlier analysis of about 600 of the donors excluded roughly 16 rarely observed V segments, including chromosome 9 orphons, because counts were too low. Several of the top co-occurrence clusters appeared to be linked to parvovirus B19, influenza, CMV and Epstein-Barr virus, according to a later analysis. Because HLA typing was unavailable for some donors at each locus, only the typed subset was used in association tests. Some IMGT-functional V segments, including TRBV6-2 and TRBV6-3, could not be told apart with the 87-base-pair reads, so those segments were excluded. In this cohort, only TCR beta chains were sequenced, and detectable features were limited by the absence of alpha or paired-chain data. In an earlier analysis of around 500 of the donors, most TCR beta V segments appeared in productive rearrangements about 87% or about 30% of the time, broadly matching IMGT annotations. A further reported finding was that TCR beta sequences accurately predicted the HLA-A and HLA-B alleles for most subjects in the first cohort. The authors suggested that the approach could potentially be generalized to other disease states and immunological phenotypes. In a later analysis, some 17,000 TCR beta sequences were associated with specific HLA alleles at a false discovery rate of 0.05. A few of the identified cytomegalovirus-associated TCR beta chains were confirmed in vitro to be specific for cytomegalovirus antigens. The study gave a list of 150 to 200 TCR beta chains associated with cytomegalovirus. Immune exposure information for the cohort was limited to CMV serostatus. According to a later analysis, most CMV-associated TCR beta chains appeared to be HLA-restricted, and the HLA associations seemed to be driven largely by CMV exposure. In a later analysis, HLA-associated TCR beta chains were found to be more clonally expanded and to have lower generation probabilities than equally common non-associated chains. Correlated functional status among segregating V segments might reflect linkage disequilibrium, but an unknown experimental factor could not be ruled out. In a later analysis, TCR association rates were found to vary across HLA loci, with the most associated TCRs seen for DRB1 alleles and the fewest for HLA-C alleles. A later genetic analysis reported fewer N-insertions in productive TCRs among donors in an Asian-associated ancestry cluster than the roughly 700-donor mean. Strong co-occurrence of HLA alleles, especially DR and DQ, made assigning TCR associations to individual alleles difficult. Most TCR sequences were seen in very few donors, while some public TCRs were found in many individuals. Cytomegalovirus status was reported to be diagnosed by the classifier with high specificity and sensitivity in both the original and validation cohorts. Roughly uniform sequencing depth across donors was assumed in presence/absence analyses, although this assumption may not hold. A group of highly shared sequence variants was considered likely to be a technical artifact of the sequencing pipeline.

Libraries were constructed by the immunoSEQ multiplex PCR assay. The multiplex PCR relied on a mix of 60 forward primers for TCR Vbeta segments and 13 reverse primers for TCR Jbeta segments. Amplification of the CDR3 region of rearranged TCR beta genes was performed with a multiplex PCR assay on genomic DNA. Amplified TCR beta libraries were sequenced as 87-base-pair reads on the Illumina HiSeq System. On the study's bioinformatics: A later analysis counted some 80 million unique TCR beta chains across the 600 to 850 repertoires, and roughly 9.9 million of these chains were shared by at least two donors. Raw reads were error-corrected and collapsed into unique sequences with a nearest-neighbor algorithm that merged closely related sequences to remove PCR and sequencing errors. CDR3 sequences were aligned to IMGT reference sequences to assign V, D and J gene segments. For a sequence to be retained, a match of at least six nucleotides was required to both a V gene segment and a J gene segment. A rearrangement counted as productive if the CDR3 had no stop codons and remained in frame with V and J, and every other rearrangement counted as non-productive. CDR3 was defined by IMGT convention, running from the second conserved V-encoded cysteine to the conserved J-encoded phenylalanine. Sequences without an unambiguous match to a single V gene segment were excluded from the earlier analysis of about 600 of the donors. In an earlier analysis of approximately 590 of the donors, V segments were called functional above 56.7% productive rearrangements and were called segregating when the between-donor standard deviation exceeded 5%. A statistical classification framework was developed to diagnose cytomegalovirus status using the catalog of TCR beta chain sequences. In a later analysis, V and J genes were assigned by comparing TCR nucleotide sequences against IMGT/GENE-DB human TR gene sequences. A later analysis assigned CDR3 sequences and most-parsimonious VDJ recombination scenarios with the TCRdist pipeline. A later analysis defined each TCR beta chain by its CDR3 amino acid sequence plus V-gene family, and excluded reads lacking a unique V-gene family. To address suspected cross-contamination and a sequencing artifact, a later analysis removed approximately 600 highly shared, low-generation-probability nucleotide sequences. For each public chain, a later analysis derived a clonal expansion index from normalized ranks of inferred template counts within each repertoire. Generation probabilities in a later analysis came from a VDJ recombination model fitted to out-of-frame rearrangements, and those results were checked against IGoR. In a later analysis, hypergeometric tests were used to score TCR-TCR, TCR-HLA and TCR-CMV co-occurrence, with a repertoire-size bias correction applied to TCR pairs. In a later analysis, false discovery rates were estimated by permuting HLA or CMV assignments 20 times. A later analysis grouped co-occurring TCRs with DBSCAN, adding TCRdist sequence similarity when clustering within HLA-allele-positive subsets. Repertoires with fewer than 30,000 or more than 120,000 public chains were left out of co-occurrence clustering, as were about 5 repertoires with anomalous nucleotide sharing. Sourced from immuneACCESS, this table was stored by TCRdb with only in-frame sequences that have V and J called. A share of the clones is absent; for the studies checked, an unresolved V gene accounts for under half, and the remainder has no known explanation. V and J calls and clone size are copied from that table; D and trimming were computed from the DNA. In all, the sample holds about 140,000 clones, and around 77% of those were seen once. The ten biggest clones cover roughly 4.9% of the sample.

Counted from cysteine to phenylalanine, this CDR3 has 14 amino acids. The CDR3 DNA has 42 bases and is translated from base 1. The germline V and J ends show losses of 5 bases and 12 bases respectively, and no gene match explains 10 bases of the junction. For CDR1 and CDR2, the germline V gene (reference sequence) lists SEHNR and FQNEAQ. Source material: PBMCs. The sequence came from a woman aged 45-60 years in good health and CMV-seronegative. The chain uses TRBV7-9 and TRBJ1-6, and 7 junctional nucleotides match TRBD1. The CDR3 here reads CASSASGTVLPLHF. The nucleotide sequence reads TGTGCCAGCAGCGCATCCGGGACAGTTTTACCCCTCCACTTT.